This T cell receptor beta chain stems from a study of blood T cell repertoires in COVID-19. Study-level information: The United States, Italy and Spain provided the acute and convalescent COVID-19 samples. T cells, B-cell-depleted T cells, or PBMCs supplied cDNA or gDNA.

The trim removed 4 bases at V and 4 bases at J, leaving 15 bases unmatched. CDR3 length: 18 amino acids. In germline, CDR1 is LGHNA, CDR2 YNFKEQ. Source study methods: Estimation of nucleated cell counts relied on the amplification of reference gene primers. TCRdb's table, derived via immunoSEQ multiplex PCR, lists solely in-frame clones and lacks some. V and J calls and clone size are as listed in that table; D and trimming were resolved from the DNA. The sample lists hundreds of thousands of clones, around 85% occurring once. The sequencing input was peripheral blood. The V call is TRBV4-2, the J call TRBJ2-3, with 9 positions matching TRBD2. The receptor comes from a woman aged 45-65 years with acute or convalescent COVID-19. CDR3 DNA sequence: TGTGCCAGCAGCCGCAGGATTGGCGCGGGGGGGTTGCCAGATACGCAGTATTTT. This translates into CASSRRIGAGGLPDTQYF.